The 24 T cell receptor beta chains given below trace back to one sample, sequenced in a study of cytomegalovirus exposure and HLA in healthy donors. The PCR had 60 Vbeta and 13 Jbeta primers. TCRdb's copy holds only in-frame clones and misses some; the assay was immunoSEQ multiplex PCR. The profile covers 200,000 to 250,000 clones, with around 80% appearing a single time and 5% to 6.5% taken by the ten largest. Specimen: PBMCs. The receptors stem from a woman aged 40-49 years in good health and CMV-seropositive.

The CDR3 spells CASSLGGGSIKTDYTF. The CDR3 DNA is TGTGCCAGCAGCTTAGGGGGGGGCAGTATTAAGACTGACTACACCTTC. The chain combines TRBV7-2 with TRBJ1-2, with D maybe TRBD1 (6 bases). Trimming removed 1 base at V and 10 bases at J, with 22 bases between. The CDR3 extends over 16 amino acids. Germline CDR1 is SGHTA and CDR2 is FQGNSA.

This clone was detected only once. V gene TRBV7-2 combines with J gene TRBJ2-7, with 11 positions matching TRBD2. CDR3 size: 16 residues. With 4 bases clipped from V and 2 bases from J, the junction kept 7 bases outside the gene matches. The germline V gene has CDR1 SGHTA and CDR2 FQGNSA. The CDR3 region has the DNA TGTGCCAGCAGCTCTCCTACTAGCGGGAGAACCTACGAGCAGTACTTC. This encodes CASSSPTSGRTYEQYF. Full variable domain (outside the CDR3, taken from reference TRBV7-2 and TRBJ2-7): GAGVSQSPSNKVTEKGKDVELRCDPISGHTALYWYRQSLGQGLEFLIYFQGNSAPDKSGLPSDRFSAERTGGSVSTLTIQRTQQEDSAVYLCASSSPTSGRTYEQYFGPGTRLTVT.

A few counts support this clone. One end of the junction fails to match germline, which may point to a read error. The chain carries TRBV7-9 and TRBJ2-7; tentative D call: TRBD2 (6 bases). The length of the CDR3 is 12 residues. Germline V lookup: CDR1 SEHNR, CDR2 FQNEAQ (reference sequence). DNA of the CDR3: TGCGCGTCGGGGGACTCCACCTACGAGCAGTACTTC. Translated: CASGDSTYEQYF. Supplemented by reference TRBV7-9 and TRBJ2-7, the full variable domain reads DTGVSQNPRHKITKRGQNVTFRCDPISEHNRLYWYRQTLGQGPEFLTYFQNEAQLEKSRLLSDRFSAERPKGSFSTLEIQRTEQGDSAMYLCASGDSTYEQYFGPGTRLTVT.

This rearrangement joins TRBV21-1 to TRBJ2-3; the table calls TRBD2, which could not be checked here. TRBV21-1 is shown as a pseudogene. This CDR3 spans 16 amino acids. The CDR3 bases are TGTGCCAGCAGCACACCGGGACTAGCGGGAGGGGATACGCAGTATTTT. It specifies CASSTPGLAGGDTQYF.

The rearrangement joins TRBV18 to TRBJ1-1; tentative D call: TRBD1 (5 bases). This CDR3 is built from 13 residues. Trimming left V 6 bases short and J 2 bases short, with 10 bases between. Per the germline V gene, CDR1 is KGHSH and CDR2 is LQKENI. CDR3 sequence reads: CASSLDRNTEAFF. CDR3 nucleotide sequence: TGTGCCAGCTCTCTTGACAGAAACACTGAAGCTTTCTTT.

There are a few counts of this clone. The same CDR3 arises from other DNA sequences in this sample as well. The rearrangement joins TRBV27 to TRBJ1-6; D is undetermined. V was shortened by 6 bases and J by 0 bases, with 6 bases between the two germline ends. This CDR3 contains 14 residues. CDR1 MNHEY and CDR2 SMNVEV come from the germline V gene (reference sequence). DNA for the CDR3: TGTGCCAGCAGCTTCAGCTCCTATAATTCACCCCTCCACTTT. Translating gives CASSFSSYNSPLHF.

The CDR3: CASSLGGQGNEKLFF. DNA of the CDR3: TGTGCCAGCAGCTTAGGAGGACAGGGAAATGAAAAACTGTTTTTT. This chain uses TRBV11-3 with TRBJ1-4, with TRBD1 matching 8 bases. This CDR3 comprises 15 residues. Trimming at V came to 1 base and at J to 5 bases, leaving 3 bases not matched to a gene. The V gene's germline CDR1 is SGHNT and CDR2 YENEEA.

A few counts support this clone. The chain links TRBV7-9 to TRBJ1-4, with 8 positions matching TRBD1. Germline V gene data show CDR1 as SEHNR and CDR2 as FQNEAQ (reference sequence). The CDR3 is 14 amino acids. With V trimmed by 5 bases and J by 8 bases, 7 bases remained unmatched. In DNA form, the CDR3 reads TGTGCCAGCAGCCGCGACAGGGGTGGAGAAAAACTGTTTTTT. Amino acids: CASSRDRGGEKLFF.

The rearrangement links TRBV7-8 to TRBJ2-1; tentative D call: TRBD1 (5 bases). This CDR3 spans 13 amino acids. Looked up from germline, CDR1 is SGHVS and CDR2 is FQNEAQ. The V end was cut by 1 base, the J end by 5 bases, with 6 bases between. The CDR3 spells CASSLVRDNEQFF. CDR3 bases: TGTGCCAGCAGCTTAGTCAGGGACAATGAGCAGTTCTTC.

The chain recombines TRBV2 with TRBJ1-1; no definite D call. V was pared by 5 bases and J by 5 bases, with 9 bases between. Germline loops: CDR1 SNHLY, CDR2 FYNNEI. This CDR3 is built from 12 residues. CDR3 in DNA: TGTGCCAGCAGTCTTCGGGAGACTGAAGCTTTCTTT. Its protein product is CASSLRETEAFF.

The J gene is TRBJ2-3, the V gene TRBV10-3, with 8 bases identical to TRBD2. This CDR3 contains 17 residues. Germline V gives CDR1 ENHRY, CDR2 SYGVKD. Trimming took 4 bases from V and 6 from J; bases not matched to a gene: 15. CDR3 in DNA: TGTGCCATCAGTGCCCGTCCTGCCGGGGGGGCCGGGGATACGCAGTATTTT. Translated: CAISARPAGGAGDTQYF.

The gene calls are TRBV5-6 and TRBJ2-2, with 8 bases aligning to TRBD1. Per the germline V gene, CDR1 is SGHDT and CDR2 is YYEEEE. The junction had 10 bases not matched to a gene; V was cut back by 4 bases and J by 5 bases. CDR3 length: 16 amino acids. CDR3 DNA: TGTGCCAGCAGCATACTCCGGGACAGGTATACCGGGGAGCTGTTTTTT. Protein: CASSILRDRYTGELFF.

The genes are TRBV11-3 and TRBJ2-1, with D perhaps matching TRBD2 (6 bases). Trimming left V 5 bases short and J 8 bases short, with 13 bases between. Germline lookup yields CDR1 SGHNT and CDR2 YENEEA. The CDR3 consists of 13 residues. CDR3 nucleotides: TGTGCCAGCAGCCCGGGACCGGGAGATGAGCAGTTCTTC. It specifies CASSPGPGDEQFF.

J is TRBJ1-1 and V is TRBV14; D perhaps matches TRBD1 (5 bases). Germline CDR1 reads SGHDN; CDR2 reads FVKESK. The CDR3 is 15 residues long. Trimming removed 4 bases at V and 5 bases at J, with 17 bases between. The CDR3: CASSPQGRSSTEAFF. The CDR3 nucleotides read TGTGCCAGCAGCCCCCAGGGAAGGTCGAGTACTGAAGCTTTCTTT. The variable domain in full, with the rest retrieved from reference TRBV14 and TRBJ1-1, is EAGVTQFPSHSVIEKGQTVTLRCDPISGHDNLYWYRRVMGKEIKFLLHFVKESKQDESGMPNNRFLAERTGGTYSTLKVQPAELEDSGVYFCASSPQGRSSTEAFFGQGTRLTVV.

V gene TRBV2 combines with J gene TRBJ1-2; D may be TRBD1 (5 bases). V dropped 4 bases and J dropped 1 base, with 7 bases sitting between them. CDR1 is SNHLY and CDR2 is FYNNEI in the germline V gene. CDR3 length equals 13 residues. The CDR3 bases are TGTGCCAGCAGTGGAGACAGTAACTATGGCTACACCTTC. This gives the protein CASSGDSNYGYTF.

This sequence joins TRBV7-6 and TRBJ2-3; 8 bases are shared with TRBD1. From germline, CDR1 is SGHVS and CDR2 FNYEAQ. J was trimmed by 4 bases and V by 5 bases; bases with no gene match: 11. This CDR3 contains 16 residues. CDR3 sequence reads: CASSPGDRPEADTQYF. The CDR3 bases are TGTGCCAGCAGCCCGGGGGACAGGCCCGAGGCAGATACGCAGTATTTT.

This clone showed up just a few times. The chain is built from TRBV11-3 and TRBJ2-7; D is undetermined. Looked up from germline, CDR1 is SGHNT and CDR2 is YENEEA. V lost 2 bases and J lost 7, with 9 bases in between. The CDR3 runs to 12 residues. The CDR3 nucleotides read TGTGCCAGCAGCTTAATCATCGAGGAGCAGTACTTC. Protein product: CASSLIIEEQYF. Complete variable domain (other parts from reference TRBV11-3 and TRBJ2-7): EAGVVQSPRYKIIEKKQPVAFWCNPISGHNTLYWYLQNLGQGPELLIRYENEEAVDDSQLPKDRFSAERLKGVDSTLKIQPAELGDSAVYLCASSLIIEEQYFGPGTRLTVT.

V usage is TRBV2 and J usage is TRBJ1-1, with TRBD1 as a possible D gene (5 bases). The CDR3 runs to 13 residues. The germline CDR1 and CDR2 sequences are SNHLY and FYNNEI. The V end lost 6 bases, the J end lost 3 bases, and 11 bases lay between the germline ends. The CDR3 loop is CASRPAGDTEAFF. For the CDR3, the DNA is TGTGCCAGCAGACCCGCGGGGGACACTGAAGCTTTCTTT.

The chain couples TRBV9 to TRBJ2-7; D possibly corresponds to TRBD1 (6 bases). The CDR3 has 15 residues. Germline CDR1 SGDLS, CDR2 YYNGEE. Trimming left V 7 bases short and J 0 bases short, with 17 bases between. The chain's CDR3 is CASAPGRGSSYEQYF. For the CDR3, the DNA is TGTGCCAGCGCCCCCGGCAGGGGCTCCTCCTACGAGCAGTACTTC.

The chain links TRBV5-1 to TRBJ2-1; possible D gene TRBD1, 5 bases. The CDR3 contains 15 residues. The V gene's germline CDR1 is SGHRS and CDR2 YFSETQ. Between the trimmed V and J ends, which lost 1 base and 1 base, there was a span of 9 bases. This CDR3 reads CASSLWAGSYNEQFF. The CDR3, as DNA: TGCGCCAGCAGCTTGTGGGCAGGGTCCTACAATGAGCAGTTCTTC. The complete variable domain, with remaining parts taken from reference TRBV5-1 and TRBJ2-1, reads KAGVTQTPRYLIKTRGQQVTLSCSPISGHRSVSWYQQTPGQGLQFLFEYFSETQRNKGNFPGRFSGRQFSNSRSEMNVSTLELGDSALYLCASSLWAGSYNEQFFGPGTRLTVL.

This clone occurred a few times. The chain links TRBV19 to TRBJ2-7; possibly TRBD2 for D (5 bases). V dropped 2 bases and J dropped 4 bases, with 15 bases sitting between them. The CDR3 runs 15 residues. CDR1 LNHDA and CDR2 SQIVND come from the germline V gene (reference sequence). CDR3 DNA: TGTGCCAGTAGTATAAGGGTTAATCGAGGGTACGAGCAGTACTTC. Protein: CASSIRVNRGYEQYF.

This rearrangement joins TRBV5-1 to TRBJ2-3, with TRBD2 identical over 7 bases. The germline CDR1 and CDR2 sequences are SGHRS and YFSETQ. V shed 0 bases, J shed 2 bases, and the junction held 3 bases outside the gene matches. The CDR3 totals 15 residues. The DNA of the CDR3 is TGCGCCAGCAGCTTGGATCGGGGGGACACAGATACGCAGTATTTT. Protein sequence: CASSLDRGDTDTQYF.

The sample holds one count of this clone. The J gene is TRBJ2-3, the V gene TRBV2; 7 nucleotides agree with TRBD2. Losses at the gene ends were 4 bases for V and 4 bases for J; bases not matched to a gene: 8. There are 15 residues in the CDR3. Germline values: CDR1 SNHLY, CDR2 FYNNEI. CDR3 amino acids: CASSVLGLVADTQYF. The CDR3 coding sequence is TGTGCCAGCAGTGTACTCGGACTAGTTGCAGATACGCAGTATTTT.

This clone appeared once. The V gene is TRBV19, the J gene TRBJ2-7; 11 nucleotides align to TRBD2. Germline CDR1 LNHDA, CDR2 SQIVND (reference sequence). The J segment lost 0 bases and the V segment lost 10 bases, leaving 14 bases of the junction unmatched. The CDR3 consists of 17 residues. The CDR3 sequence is CAIILLAGGHFSYEQYF. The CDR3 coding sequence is TGTGCCATCATCCTGTTAGCGGGGGGGCACTTCTCCTACGAGCAGTACTTC.